The rows below give T cell receptor beta chains drawn from one sample of a study of shared clonotypes between healthy human individuals. TCRdb's table, derived via immunoSEQ multiplex PCR, lists solely in-frame clones and lacks some. The sample records roughly 500,000 clones, about four fifths being singletons. Specimen: PBMCs. These receptor sequences come from a woman aged 40 to 50 in good health. Some clones in this sample may be carry-over from other donors' samples. CDR3s include the opening cysteine and the closing phenylalanine or tryptophan. A D gene is named only where the DNA matches it firmly. Clone size appears in some rows only: once, few, many, or a class for an expanded clone.

abundance,j_gene,v_gene,d_gene,CDR3aa,CDR3nt
.,TRBJ2-7,TRBV5-1,TRBD1,CASSSDRDLSYEQYF,TGCGCCAGCAGTTCAGACAGGGACCTCTCCTACGAGCAGTACTTC
.,TRBJ1-2,TRBV11-2,.,CASSLRGGGYGYTF,TGTGCCAGCAGCTTACGGGGCGGGGGCTATGGCTACACCTTC
.,TRBJ2-7,TRBV11-2,.,CASSPRLRQSYEQYF,TGTGCCAGCAGCCCGCGTTTGAGACAGAGCTACGAGCAGTACTTC
.,TRBJ2-5,TRBV2,TRBD2,CASRIGGEAETQYF,TGTGCCAGCAGGATTGGGGGGGAGGCTGAGACCCAGTACTTC
.,TRBJ1-2,TRBV28,TRBD1,CASSLRDSTGYGYTF,TGTGCCAGCAGTCTCCGGGACAGCACTGGCTATGGCTACACCTTC
.,TRBJ2-1,TRBV9,.,CASSGGPSYSYNEQFF,TGTGCCAGCAGCGGAGGTCCTAGCTACTCCTACAATGAGCAGTTCTTC
few,TRBJ2-1,TRBV7-9,.,CASSLDLTRGGEQFF,TGTGCCAGCAGCTTAGACCTCACCCGGGGCGGTGAGCAGTTCTTC
few,TRBJ2-7,TRBV6-1,.,CASSEESVSFYEQYF,TGTGCCAGCAGTGAAGAGAGCGTTTCCTTCTACGAGCAGTACTTC
.,TRBJ1-5,TRBV28,TRBD1,CASSYYWTGYENQPQHF,TGTGCCAGCAGTTACTACTGGACAGGGTACGAGAATCAGCCCCAGCATTTT
.,TRBJ1-2,TRBV6-5,.,CASTGRGVSNYGYTF,TGTGCCAGCACAGGGCGAGGAGTTTCTAACTATGGCTACACCTTC
.,TRBJ2-2,TRBV7-3,.,CASSLTQRTGELFF,TGTGCCAGCAGCTTAACTCAACGTACCGGGGAGCTGTTTTTT
.,TRBJ2-1,TRBV6-6,TRBD2,CASSLGGPLYNEQFF,TGTGCCAGCAGCCTGGGAGGGCCCCTCTACAATGAGCAGTTCTTC
.,TRBJ2-3,TRBV10-3,TRBD2,CAITGLAGFSPDTQYF,TGTGCCATCACCGGACTAGCGGGGTTCTCCCCAGATACGCAGTATTTT
.,TRBJ1-2,TRBV5-4,TRBD1,CASSWGQGNYGYTF,TGTGCCAGCAGCTGGGGACAGGGTAACTATGGCTACACCTTC
.,TRBJ2-5,TRBV14,TRBD1,CASSQFNRGTGETQYF,TGTGCCAGCAGCCAATTTAACAGGGGGACCGGAGAGACCCAGTACTTC
.,TRBJ1-1,TRBV5-5,.,CASSTRGEAFF,TGTGCCAGCAGCACCCGGGGGGAAGCTTTCTTT
few,TRBJ2-1,TRBV7-9,.,CASSLGQGSYNEQFF,TGTGCCAGCAGCTTAGGCCAGGGCTCCTACAATGAGCAGTTCTTC
.,TRBJ2-7,TRBV5-1,.,CASRPQGSSSYEQYF,TGCGCCAGCAGGCCACAGGGTTCATCCTCCTACGAGCAGTACTTC
.,TRBJ2-5,TRBV7-2,.,CASRDRRAGETQYF,TGTGCCAGCAGGGACCGCAGGGCTGGGGAGACCCAGTACTTC
once,TRBJ2-7,TRBV6-1,TRBD1,CASSEQAGGFYEQYF,TGTGCCAGCAGTGAACAGGCAGGGGGCTTCTACGAGCAGTACTTC
.,TRBJ2-3,TRBV2,.,CASSHYNPLSDTQYF,TGTGCCAGCAGCCATTACAATCCATTATCAGATACGCAGTATTTT
few,TRBJ1-2,TRBV5-5,TRBD1,CASSLGFTGDSGYTF,TGTGCCAGCAGCTTGGGATTCACAGGGGATTCTGGCTACACCTTC
.,TRBJ2-1,TRBV18,.,CASSPRTQDEQFF,TGTGCCAGCTCACCGCGAACACAGGATGAGCAGTTCTTC
.,TRBJ1-3,TRBV5-1,.,CASSVGPGNTIYF,TGCGCCAGCAGCGTGGGTCCGGGGAACACCATATATTTT
.,TRBJ2-5,TRBV25-1,TRBD1,CASSEYTGGRETQYF,TGTGCCAGCAGTGAATACACAGGGGGCCGGGAGACCCAGTACTTC
.,TRBJ1-2,TRBV10-3,.,CAISDVTPSSGYTF,TGTGCCATCAGTGATGTGACCCCGTCTAGTGGCTACACCTTC
.,TRBJ1-4,TRBV5-6,.,CASSFGRDNEKLFF,TGTGCCAGCAGCTTTGGTCGGGATAATGAAAAACTGTTTTTT
.,TRBJ2-4,TRBV7-3,.,CAPLRNIQYF,TGTGCCCCTTTAAGAAACATTCAGTACTTC
.,TRBJ2-7,TRBV2,.,CASSEARSGGIYEQYF,TGTGCCAGCAGTGAAGCAAGGTCAGGGGGGATATACGAGCAGTACTTC
.,TRBJ1-2,TRBV6-4,.,CASSNGVDGYTF,TGTGCCAGCTCTAATGGGGTTGATGGCTACACCTTC
.,TRBJ2-3,TRBV9,.,CASSVVGEAGTDTQYF,TGTGCCAGCAGCGTAGTGGGGGAGGCAGGCACAGATACGCAGTATTTT
.,TRBJ2-7,TRBV18,.,CASSPPTGYEQYF,TGTGCCAGCTCACCTCCGACAGGCTACGAGCAGTACTTC
.,TRBJ2-3,TRBV9,.,CASSIGGPDTDTQYF,TGTGCCAGCTCGATTGGGGGCCCCGACACAGATACGCAGTATTTT
.,TRBJ2-1,TRBV29-1,.,CSVGRGGDNEQFF,TGCAGCGTTGGAAGGGGTGGGGACAATGAGCAGTTCTTC
.,TRBJ2-7,TRBV4-2,TRBD2,CASSLALAGVEQYF,TGTGCCAGCAGCTTGGCTCTAGCGGGAGTAGAGCAGTACTTC
.,TRBJ2-1,TRBV6-1,TRBD2,CASGSSGSNEQFF,TGTGCCAGCGGGTCTAGCGGGAGCAATGAGCAGTTCTTC
.,TRBJ2-5,TRBV6-6,TRBD1,CASSTTGGSSETQYF,TGTGCCAGCAGCACAACAGGGGGCTCGAGTGAGACCCAGTACTTC
.,TRBJ1-2,TRBV5-1,.,CASSPVGARGYTF,TGCGCCAGCAGCCCGGTCGGGGCACGGGGCTACACCTTC
.,TRBJ1-2,TRBV28,.,CASSFPGVDGYTF,TGTGCCAGCAGTTTCCCAGGGGTTGATGGCTACACCTTC
many,TRBJ1-5,TRBV6-1,.,CASSEESKQPQHF,TGTGCCAGCAGTGAAGAGAGTAAGCAGCCCCAGCATTTT
.,TRBJ2-3,TRBV2,.,CAPTGVRADTQYF,TGTGCCCCAACGGGAGTGAGGGCAGATACGCAGTATTTT
few,TRBJ2-5,TRBV28,TRBD2,CASRYAGDQETQYF,TGTGCCAGCAGATACGCGGGAGACCAAGAGACCCAGTACTTC